What follows are 27 T cell receptor beta chains derived from one specimen sequenced in a study of cytomegalovirus exposure and HLA in healthy donors. TCRdb keeps only in-frame clones here, not all; method: immunoSEQ multiplex PCR. This table has 140,000 to 150,000 clones, more than 85% appearing once. Sequenced input: PBMCs. These receptors were obtained from a man between 18 and 29 years old in good health and CMV-seronegative.

The chain employs TRBV6-5 and TRBJ2-1; D uncertain. The germline CDR1 and CDR2 sequences are MNHEY and SVGAGI. This CDR3 is 15 amino acids long. V was pared by 2 bases and J by 1 base, with 9 bases between. CDR3 coding DNA: TGTGCCAGCAGTTACGGAGTGACGTCCTACAATGAGCAGTTCTTC. It encodes CASSYGVTSYNEQFF.

The chain carries TRBV27 and TRBJ1-2, with 7 nucleotides matching TRBD1. The CDR3 has 17 residues. The germline V gene encodes CDR1 MNHEY and CDR2 SMNVEV (reference sequence). J was trimmed by 6 bases and V by 5 bases; bases with no gene match: 18. The CDR3 reads CASSPQVWLTGNNGYTF. The CDR3 DNA reads as TGTGCCAGCAGTCCCCAGGTTTGGCTGACAGGGAATAATGGCTACACCTTC.

This clone was seen just once. V and J are TRBV9 and TRBJ1-1, with a weak D call TRBD1 (5 bases). The CDR3 is 15 amino acids. V dropped 0 bases and J dropped 0 bases, with 9 bases sitting between them. CDR1 and CDR2 (germline): SGDLS, YYNGEE. The CDR3 loop is CASSVGGGVNTEAFF. CDR3 DNA: TGTGCCAGCAGCGTAGGAGGAGGGGTGAACACTGAAGCTTTCTTT.

The V gene is TRBV10-1, the J gene TRBJ2-5, with 8 bases aligning to TRBD2. The length of the CDR3 is 14 residues. The junction had 12 bases not matched to a gene; V was cut back by 10 bases and J by 5 bases. The germline gives CDR1 WNHNN, CDR2 SYGVQD (reference sequence). This CDR3 is CATSPGGPGETQYF. The CDR3 nucleotides read TGCGCCACCTCTCCGGGGGGGCCGGGTGAGACCCAGTACTTC.

This chain uses TRBV18 with TRBJ2-7; perhaps TRBD1 as D (6 bases). The CDR3 extends over 13 amino acids. The germline CDR1 and CDR2 sequences are KGHSH and LQKENI. The ends were cut back, 5 bases at V and 3 bases at J, with 11 bases in the middle. The CDR3 bases are TGTGCCAGCTCAGAGAGGGACAACTACGAGCAGTACGTC. It codes for CASSERDNYEQYV.

The gene calls are TRBV5-1 and TRBJ2-1, with D maybe TRBD1 (5 bases). The V end was cut by 3 bases, the J end by 6 bases, with 10 bases between. The CDR3 covers 13 residues. CDR1 and CDR2 (germline): SGHRS, YFSETQ. DNA of the CDR3: TGCGCCAGCAGCTCACTAACAGGCAATGAGCAGTTCTTC. Its translation is CASSSLTGNEQFF.

The chain links TRBV10-2 to TRBJ2-7, with D unclear. Trimming left V 0 bases short and J 6 bases short, with 6 bases between. The CDR3 loop spans 12 amino acids. Germline V gene sequence: CDR1 WSHSY, CDR2 SAAADI. Written as DNA, the CDR3 is TGCGCCAGCAGTGAGTCTCAGCGCGAGCAGTACTTC. Amino acid sequence: CASSESQREQYF.

J is TRBJ2-1 and V is TRBV4-1; 7 nucleotides match TRBD2. The CDR3 contains 13 residues. The junction had 1 base not matched to a gene; V was cut back by 6 bases and J by 2 bases. In germline, CDR1 is MGHRA, CDR2 YSYEKL. The chain's CDR3 is CASSGRAYNEQFF. Here the CDR3 DNA reads TGCGCCAGCAGTGGGAGGGCCTACAATGAGCAGTTCTTC.

This clone was seen only once. The chain joins TRBV30 to TRBJ1-5; 8 bases line up with TRBD1. CDR1 is GTSNPN and CDR2 is SVGIG in the germline V gene (reference sequence). The CDR3 has 15 amino acids. The ends lost 0 bases at V and 5 bases at J; junction bases unmatched: 6. The CDR3 bases are TGTGCCTGGAGTGTCTCCTCAGGGGGCGATCAGCCCCAGCATTTT. It translates to CAWSVSSGGDQPQHF.

This chain uses TRBV6-5 with TRBJ1-3, with no clear D. The CDR3 extends over 15 amino acids. Trimming left V 8 bases short and J 0 bases short, with 14 bases between. Germline V gives CDR1 MNHEY, CDR2 SVGAGI. CDR3 in amino acids: CASRSGPPSGNTIYF. The DNA for the CDR3 is TGTGCCAGCCGAAGCGGGCCACCCTCTGGAAACACCATATATTTT.

CDR3 DNA sequence: TGTGCCAGTAGTATTGAGGGACAGCCCTTCTACAATGAGCAGTTCTTC. As protein: CASSIEGQPFYNEQFF. This sequence joins TRBV19 and TRBJ2-1, with 7 bases matching TRBD1. CDR3 size: 16 residues. The V gene's germline CDR1 is LNHDA and CDR2 SQIVND (reference sequence). The ends lost 3 bases at V and 3 bases at J; junction bases unmatched: 8.

This clone was seen a few times. V usage is TRBV18 and J usage is TRBJ2-7; D gene unclear. This CDR3 has 11 amino acids. Germline V gene lookup returns CDR1 KGHSH and CDR2 LQKENI. V dropped 3 bases and J dropped 3 bases, with 3 bases sitting between them. The CDR3 DNA is TGTGCCAGCTCACCGGGCTACGAGCAGTACGTC. Its translation: CASSPGYEQYV.

J is TRBJ1-5 and V is TRBV27; D is possibly TRBD1 (5 bases). Per germline, CDR1 MNHEY and CDR2 SMNVEV (reference sequence). V gave up 4 bases and J gave up 6 bases, with 7 bases separating them. The CDR3 runs to 12 residues. For the CDR3, the DNA is TGTGCCAGCAGTTATAGGGGTCAGCCCCAGCATTTT. This gives the protein CASSYRGQPQHF.

The chain couples TRBV10-3 to TRBJ2-1, with D perhaps matching TRBD1 (6 bases). CDR3 length: 14 residues. V lost 6 bases and J 7 bases, leaving 16 bases between the germline ends. The germline gives CDR1 ENHRY, CDR2 SYGVKD. The CDR3 spells CAISSGVKKNEQFF. CDR3 DNA sequence: TGTGCCATCAGCTCAGGGGTCAAAAAAAATGAGCAGTTCTTC.

The chain combines TRBV10-3 with TRBJ1-2; a weak D match, TRBD1 (5 bases). Per the germline V gene, CDR1 is ENHRY and CDR2 is SYGVKD. The CDR3 length is 11 residues. The V and J ends lost 6 bases and 7 bases respectively, with 9 bases between them. CDR3 sequence (DNA): TGTGCCATCAGGAGGGGAGGTGGCTACACCTTC. This codes for CAIRRGGGYTF.

This clone was counted once. The rearrangement links TRBV2 to TRBJ2-3, with 11 positions matching TRBD2. The CDR3 spans 16 residues. The V and J ends lost 2 bases and 1 base, in that order; junction bases with no gene match: 2. Germline values: CDR1 SNHLY, CDR2 FYNNEI. CDR3 nucleotides: TGTGCCAGCAGTGAACCACTAGCGGGGGGCACAGATACGCAGTATTTT. It codes for CASSEPLAGGTDTQYF.

This rearrangement joins TRBV9 to TRBJ1-3; D call uncertain. Trimming pared 1 base from V and 3 bases from J, leaving 8 bases between. CDR1 and CDR2 (germline): SGDLS, YYNGEE. The CDR3 covers 14 residues. For the CDR3, the DNA is TGTGCCAGCAGCGTACAAGGAGGTGGAAACACCATATATTTT. This codes for CASSVQGGGNTIYF.

The J gene is TRBJ1-3, the V gene TRBV18; TRBD1 matches 11 bases. Losses at the gene ends were 1 base for V and 0 bases for J; bases not matched to a gene: 2. Germline V CDR1 and CDR2: KGHSH, LQKENI. The length of the CDR3 is 17 residues. The CDR3 DNA reads as TGTGCCAGCTCACCACTGGACAGGGGGCTCTCTGGAAACACCATATATTTT. This codes for CASSPLDRGLSGNTIYF.

The chain's CDR3 is CASSYKAGGGYTF. For the CDR3, the DNA is TGTGCCAGCAGTTATAAGGCAGGTGGTGGCTACACCTTC. The chain is built from TRBV27 and TRBJ1-2; no reliable D call. Trimming pared 4 bases from V and 7 bases from J, leaving 13 bases between. Germline assignment: CDR1 MNHEY and CDR2 SMNVEV (reference sequence). This CDR3 comprises 13 residues.

This sequence joins TRBV10-3 and TRBJ2-7; 14 nucleotides align to TRBD2. J was trimmed by 5 bases and V by 8 bases; bases with no gene match: 2. The CDR3 extends over 13 amino acids. Looked up from germline, CDR1 is ENHRY and CDR2 is SYGVKD. CDR3 amino acids: CAIGGLAGDEQYF. In DNA, the CDR3 is TGTGCCATCGGGGGACTAGCGGGGGACGAGCAGTACTTC.

This clone was detected once. The V gene is TRBV7-9, the J gene TRBJ2-1; the match to TRBD1 covers 8 bases. The germline CDR1 and CDR2 sequences are SEHNR and FQNEAQ (reference sequence). The CDR3 is 15 residues long. V was clipped by 4 bases and J by 7 bases; unmatched bases: 9. The CDR3: CASSSFDRGMNEQFF. Here the CDR3 DNA reads TGTGCCAGCAGCTCGTTCGACAGGGGTATGAATGAGCAGTTCTTC.

This sequence joins TRBV19 and TRBJ2-7; D is unclear. CDR1 is LNHDA and CDR2 is SQIVND in the germline V gene (reference sequence). CDR3 length equals 12 residues. V was trimmed by 3 bases and J by 6 bases, leaving 9 bases between them. CDR3 DNA sequence: TGTGCCAGTAGTATGTATAGTAGCGAGCAGTACTTC. This gives the protein CASSMYSSEQYF.

The rearrangement joins TRBV10-3 to TRBJ1-5; 8 bases line up with TRBD1. Germline V gene lookup returns CDR1 ENHRY and CDR2 SYGVKD. The CDR3 spans 16 residues. V was clipped by 2 bases and J by 2 bases; unmatched bases: 5. The CDR3 nucleotides are TGTGCCATCAGTGAGACAGGGGGGGTAGGCAATCAGCCCCAGCATTTT. It translates to CAISETGGVGNQPQHF.

This clone was seen once. The gene calls are TRBV10-2 and TRBJ2-5; D not certain. Germline lookup yields CDR1 WSHSY and CDR2 SAAADI. Trimming shortened V by 2 bases and J by 4 bases, and 8 bases separated the two germline ends. This CDR3 is 13 amino acids long. The CDR3 reads CASSEPPLETQYF. The CDR3 nucleotides read TGCGCCAGCAGTGAGCCTCCGTTAGAGACCCAGTACTTC.

This rearrangement joins TRBV7-9 to TRBJ1-4; no clear D gene. V dropped 4 bases and J dropped 0 bases, with 12 bases sitting between them. The CDR3 runs to 16 residues. The germline gives CDR1 SEHNR, CDR2 FQNEAQ (reference sequence). CDR3 sequence (DNA): TGTGCCAGCAGCTCGCGGGAGGCCGCAACTAATGAAAAACTGTTTTTT. Encoded protein: CASSSREAATNEKLFF.

This chain joins TRBV11-2 and TRBJ2-2, with 8 positions matching TRBD1. Germline V CDR1 and CDR2: SGHAT, FQNNGV. CDR3 length: 14 amino acids. Germline trimming cut 5 bases from V and 8 bases from J; bases unmatched to any gene: 7. CDR3 in DNA: TGTGCCAGCAGCAGGCAGGGGGCGCGAGGGGAGCTGTTTTTT. Translated, it gives CASSRQGARGELFF.

The rearrangement uses TRBV4-1 and TRBJ2-1; TRBD2 aligns across 10 bases. Trimming took 0 bases from V and 6 from J; bases not matched to a gene: 8. CDR1 MGHRA and CDR2 YSYEKL come from the germline V gene. The CDR3 runs to 17 residues. The CDR3 sequence: CASSQEGASGSVNEQFF. CDR3 nucleotides: TGCGCCAGCAGCCAAGAAGGGGCTAGCGGGAGTGTCAATGAGCAGTTCTTC.